What follows is one T cell receptor (beta chain) and its context. Antigen unknown. TCRdb called the 5' RACE reads again in MiXCR, with one record for every CDR3 protein. The repertoire holds 200,000 to 250,000 distinct CDR3 sequences, with about 26% as singletons. CDR3 length: 13 amino acids. Germline V gives CDR1 MNHNS, CDR2 SASEGT. Trimming took off 6 bases at V and 0 bases at J, with 7 bases between the two ends. The sample originates from a study of CD8 T cells in ankylosing spondylitis. Study-level findings and limits: Disease-linked clones reportedly concentrated significantly in matched ankylosing spondylitis synovial fluid. For ankylosing spondylitis blood, a TCR beta motif of roughly 8 highly homologous variants appeared characteristic.

This sequence joins TRBV6-1 and TRBJ2-3, with D uncertain. Sequenced material: blood, either unsorted or a sorted T cell fraction (not recorded which). This TCR was sampled from a male donor with ankylosing spondylitis or in good health (not recorded which). The CDR3 nucleotides are TGTGCCAGCAGGACCGCTAGCACAGATACGCAGTATTTT. Translating gives CASRTASTDTQYF.